This T cell receptor (beta chain) is drawn from a study of blood T cell repertoires in COVID-19 (dated by TCRdb to about 2020). Study-wide context: The collaborator samples originated in the United States, Italy and Spain and spanned the acute and convalescent phases of COVID-19. A freely available public database, intended as a resource for researchers studying the immune response to SARS-CoV-2, is where the repertoires were released. The material from the prospective study consisted of cDNA or gDNA derived from T cells, B-cell-depleted T cells, or PBMCs. Deeply sampled blood TCRbeta repertoires from subjects exposed to, actively infected with, or recovered from COVID-19 were included in the dataset. Samples were obtained from the ongoing ImmuneRACE study (first 160 participants) and from 1,254 subjects provided by 6 global collaborators. Where available, HLA class I and class II types were obtained from metadata supplied by the sample provider rather than from assay-based typing. The sample metadata nearly always contained a de-identified subject ID, COVID-19 status, age in years and sex. On the study overall, not on this receptor specifically: The amount of clinical and demographic metadata varied by source and participant and was provided uncurated.

The immunoSEQ Assay, a bias-controlled multiplex PCR, was used to amplify TCRbeta CDR3 regions from genomic DNA. The authors' analysis ran thus. Nucleated cell counts per sample were estimated from amplification of reference gene primers within the assay. To quantify the absolute abundance of each unique TCRbeta CDR3 rearrangement, sequence reads were collapsed and filtered. For each sample, productive Simpson clonality was calculated as the square root of Simpson's diversity index across productive rearrangements. Drawn from immuneACCESS, this table holds only the in-frame rearrangements with V and J called that TCRdb kept. Clones are partly lost; checked studies trace under half to an unresolved V gene and leave the rest unexplained. Clonal size and the V and J genes are those of that table, whereas D and trimming came from the DNA. The sample table holds about 110,000 clones, of which 84% were seen once. Clones ranked in the top ten supply roughly 7.9% of the sample.

The CDR3 sequence holds 13 residues, the cysteine and phenylalanine included. The CDR3 DNA has 39 bases and is translated from base 1. Trimming takes 7 bases off V and 1 base off J; junction bases not matched to a gene: 5. CDR1 SQVTM and CDR2 ANQGSEA are derived from the germline V gene. Turning to this clone: Which antigen it targets is not known. Base qualities are not provided; no much larger clone lies one nucleotide away.

Collaborating institutions collected whole blood in K2EDTA tubes following their own protocols. For TCRbeta analysis, collaborator samples were shipped as frozen whole blood, as isolated PBMCs, or as DNA extracted from either sample type. Sequences were obtained from peripheral blood. This chain is built from TRBV29-1 and TRBJ2-3; TRBD1 lines up with 7 middle nucleotides. The TCR originated in a woman of 80 years or more with active or convalescent COVID-19. The DNA sequence reads TGCAGCGAGGGGGACAGACGCACAGATACGCAGTATTTT. Its translation is CSEGDRRTDTQYF.